These 27 T cell receptor beta chains came from one sample sequenced in a study of blood T cell repertoires in COVID-19. The method was immunoSEQ multiplex PCR; TCRdb's version includes in-frame clones alone and lacks a portion of them. Found here are tens of thousands of clones, more than 75% of them singletons; the top ten hold roughly 19%. Sequencing input: peripheral blood. The receptors shown here come from a man aged 65 to 85 with acute or convalescent COVID-19.

The genes are TRBV7-2 and TRBJ1-2, with a tentative D call TRBD1 (5 bases). Germline CDR1 SGHTA, CDR2 FQGNSA. The CDR3 has 14 amino acids. V was clipped by 5 bases and J by 1 base, with 11 bases between them. The CDR3 nucleotides are TGTGCCAGCAGCCCCGGACATTTTAACTATGGCTACACCTTC. This codes for CASSPGHFNYGYTF.

The V and J genes are TRBV6-1 and TRBJ2-1; 13 bases are a match to TRBD2. This CDR3 has 15 amino acids. Germline V gives CDR1 MNHNS, CDR2 SASEGT. V shed 6 bases and J 5 bases; nucleotides not matched to a gene: 4. The CDR3 spells CASSMTSGGNNEQFF. CDR3 nucleotides: TGTGCCAGCAGCATGACTAGCGGGGGGAACAATGAGCAGTTCTTC.

The V call is TRBV4-3, the J call TRBJ1-2, with D hard to call. Between the trimmed V and J ends, which lost 0 bases and 7 bases, there was a span of 12 bases. CDR1 LGHNA and CDR2 YSLEER come from the germline V gene. CDR3 size: 14 residues. The CDR3 here is CASSQEFRVAGYTF. DNA for the CDR3: TGCGCCAGCAGCCAAGAATTCCGGGTTGCTGGCTACACCTTC.

The V call is TRBV15, the J call TRBJ2-2; no definite D call. From germline, CDR1 is LNHNV and CDR2 YYDKDF (reference sequence). The CDR3 has 16 residues. The germline V and J ends were trimmed by 0 bases and 1 base, with 9 bases remaining between them. CDR3 DNA: TGTGCCACCAGCAGAGATTCAGTTTGGAACACCGGGGAGCTGTTTTTT. Encoded protein: CATSRDSVWNTGELFF.

This rearrangement joins TRBV6-5 to TRBJ1-2, with D unresolved. This CDR3 contains 13 residues. Trimming removed 8 bases from V and 4 bases from J, with 14 bases in between. Germline V CDR1 and CDR2: MNHEY, SVGAGI. The CDR3 reads CASSESGSYGYTF. CDR3 bases: TGTGCCAGCTCTGAATCGGGGTCCTATGGCTACACCTTC.

The J gene is TRBJ1-1, the V gene TRBV7-2; D not resolved. V lost 3 bases and J 1 base, leaving 9 bases between the germline ends. CDR3 size: 14 residues. The germline gives CDR1 SGHTA, CDR2 FQGNSA. CDR3 sequence reads: CASSFALSNTEAFF. In DNA, the CDR3 is TGTGCCAGCAGCTTTGCGCTCTCGAACACTGAAGCTTTCTTT.

The chain employs TRBV7-9 and TRBJ1-5, with D possibly TRBD1 on 6 matching bases. Germline V CDR1 and CDR2: SEHNR, FQNEAQ (reference sequence). There are 14 residues in the CDR3. V was trimmed by 6 bases and J by 6 bases, leaving 15 bases between them. The CDR3 DNA reads TGTGCCAGCAGTCAAGGGGGGGGAAGTCAGCCCCAGCATTTT. Its translation is CASSQGGGSQPQHF.

A few counts support this clone. V usage is TRBV12-3 or TRBV12-4 and J usage is TRBJ2-7; the match to TRBD1 covers 8 bases. Unmatched junction bases numbered 4, after V lost 8 bases and J lost 4 bases. The CDR3 totals 12 residues. Written as DNA, the CDR3 is TGTGCCAGCGGAGGACAGGGATACGAGCAGTACTTC. Its translation is CASGGQGYEQYF.

The V call is TRBV7-2, the J call TRBJ1-5; D possibly corresponds to TRBD1 (6 bases). There are 14 residues in the CDR3. The germline V and J ends were trimmed by 1 base and 8 bases, with 12 bases remaining between them. Germline assignment: CDR1 SGHTA and CDR2 FQGNSA. CDR3 coding DNA: TGTGCCAGCAGCTTAGTTGGGGGCGCGGAGCCCCAGCATTTT. It specifies CASSLVGGAEPQHF.

This chain links TRBV3-1 (or the pseudogene TRBV3-2) with TRBJ2-4, with D maybe TRBD1 (6 bases). Deletions cut 4 bases from V and 6 bases from J, with 13 bases between. The CDR3 covers 14 residues. The germline CDR1 and CDR2 sequences are LGHDT and YNNKEL (reference sequence). The CDR3 sequence is CASSRRTQGNIQYF. CDR3 nucleotide sequence: TGTGCCAGCAGCCGTAGGACACAGGGAAACATTCAGTACTTC.

This sequence joins TRBV2 and TRBJ1-2, with D tentatively TRBD1 (6 bases). Deletions cut 7 bases from V and 0 bases from J, with 15 bases between. This CDR3 region has 15 residues. From germline, CDR1 is SNHLY and CDR2 FYNNEI. This CDR3 is CASKFDRSSNYGYTF. The CDR3 region has the DNA TGTGCCAGCAAGTTCGACAGGAGCTCTAACTATGGCTACACCTTC.

J is TRBJ2-3 and V is TRBV6-2 or TRBV6-3; no clear D gene. The V end lost 6 bases, the J end lost 6 bases, and 7 bases lay between the germline ends. Germline values: CDR1 MNHEY, CDR2 SVGEGT. The CDR3 sequence is 11 residues long. The CDR3 loop is CASSVGDTQYF. In nucleotides, the CDR3 is TGTGCCAGCAGCGTCGGGGATACGCAGTATTTT.

V gene TRBV6-5 combines with J gene TRBJ1-2; TRBD1 agrees at 9 bases. Germline V lookup: CDR1 MNHEY, CDR2 SVGAGI. This CDR3 is 12 amino acids long. Trimming took 6 bases from V and 8 from J; bases not matched to a gene: 4. As DNA, the CDR3 is TGTGCCAGCAGCGACAGGGGGAACGGCTACACCTTC. Translated, it gives CASSDRGNGYTF.

The CDR3 loop reads CASSLGQYQPQHF. CDR3 bases: TGTGCCAGCAGTCTCGGACAGTATCAGCCCCAGCATTTT. The rearrangement uses TRBV12-3 or TRBV12-4 and TRBJ1-5; tentatively, D is TRBD1 (6 bases). The ends were cut back, 5 bases at V and 5 bases at J, with 10 bases in the middle. CDR3 length: 13 amino acids.

The chain employs TRBV28 and TRBJ1-1; 7 bases line up with TRBD1. J gave up 1 base and V 3 bases, and 2 bases lay outside the gene matches. Germline CDR1 reads MDHEN; CDR2 reads SYDVKM. The CDR3 contains 14 residues. For the CDR3, the DNA is TGTGCCAGCAGTTTTCAGGGGGAGAACACTGAAGCTTTCTTT. Translation gives CASSFQGENTEAFF.

The rearrangement joins TRBV7-2 to TRBJ2-7; possible D gene TRBD2, 6 bases. The length of the CDR3 is 15 residues. CDR1 and CDR2 from the germline V gene are SGHTA and FQGNSA. V lost 5 bases to trimming and J lost 2 bases, with 16 bases between them. The CDR3 nucleotides read TGTGCCAGCAGCCTAACGGGACTGGGAGCCTACGAGCAGTACTTC. As protein: CASSLTGLGAYEQYF.

With respect to this clone: It is likely a read error, because the conserved phenylalanine at the end of the CDR3 is missing. It is unclear where the CDR3 begins or ends on the DNA, so no DNA is shown, and the CDR3 is as TCRdb lists it. This chain connects TRBV21-1 to TRBJ1-2; the table's D call TRBD1 went unverified against the DNA. TRBV21-1 is recorded as a pseudogene. The CDR3 has 14 amino acids, counting both end residues. CDR3 loop: CASSKTAFPLGLLS.

The V gene is TRBV7-9, the J gene TRBJ2-5; D not certain. V lost 5 bases and J 5 bases, leaving 9 bases between the germline ends. CDR1 and CDR2 from the germline V gene are SEHNR and FQNEAQ (reference sequence). The CDR3 runs to 12 residues. CDR3 sequence reads: CASSTGLETQYF. CDR3 coding DNA: TGTGCCAGCAGCACGGGTTTGGAGACCCAGTACTTC.

CDR3 region: CASSQGGTGGFPKNIQYF. CDR3 bases: TGTGCCAGCAGCCAAGGGGGCACAGGGGGGTTTCCCAAAAACATTCAGTACTTC. The chain is built from TRBV3-1 (or the pseudogene TRBV3-2) and TRBJ2-4, with 8 positions matching TRBD1. Germline values: CDR1 LGHDT, CDR2 YNNKEL (reference sequence). This CDR3 is 18 amino acids long. V was pared by 1 base and J by 2 bases, with 10 bases of the junction left unmatched.

The rearrangement uses TRBV7-3 and TRBJ2-1, with TRBD1 matching over 7 bases. This CDR3 region has 13 residues. The V and J ends lost 2 bases and 5 bases, in that order; junction bases with no gene match: 0. Germline assignment: CDR1 SGHTA and CDR2 FQGTGA. The CDR3 spells CASSLGQDNEQFF. The CDR3 bases are TGTGCCAGCAGCTTAGGACAGGACAATGAGCAGTTCTTC.

This chain joins TRBV4-1 and TRBJ1-1; TRBD1 is a possible D gene (6 bases). Trimming took 1 base from V and 8 from J, leaving 14 bases between them. The length of the CDR3 is 14 residues. Germline-derived CDR1 and CDR2 are MGHRA and YSYEKL. In DNA form, the CDR3 reads TGCGCCAGCAGCCAAGGGGGAGGGGGAAGAGAAGCTTTCTTT. Its protein is CASSQGGGGREAFF.

This clone was detected a few times. This rearrangement joins TRBV19 to TRBJ2-3; D perhaps matches TRBD2 (5 bases). CDR1 and CDR2 (germline): LNHDA, SQIVND (reference sequence). Trimming shortened V by 4 bases and J by 4 bases, and 9 bases separated the two germline ends. This CDR3 contains 13 residues. CDR3 amino acids: CASSTILADTQYF. CDR3 coding DNA: TGTGCCAGTAGTACAATACTAGCAGATACGCAGTATTTT.

The CDR3 is CASSGPGMGGTEAFF. CDR3 DNA: TGTGCCAGCAGCGGCCCGGGGATGGGGGGCACTGAAGCTTTCTTT. V is TRBV2 and J is TRBJ1-1, with a tentative D call TRBD1 (5 bases). Per germline, CDR1 SNHLY and CDR2 FYNNEI. Trimming removed 6 bases at V and 4 bases at J, with 18 bases between. CDR3 length equals 15 residues.

V is TRBV6-6 and J is TRBJ1-4; weak D call: TRBD1 (5 bases). V was trimmed by 0 bases and J by 3 bases, leaving 8 bases between them. The CDR3 is 15 residues long. Germline V CDR1 and CDR2: MNHNY, SVGAGI (reference sequence). As DNA, the CDR3 is TGTGCCAGCAGTTACTCGGGGGGGGCTAATGAAAAACTGTTTTTT. Its translation is CASSYSGGANEKLFF.

This clone was seen just once. J is TRBJ2-3 and V is TRBV10-2; D may be TRBD2 (5 bases). Per the germline V gene, CDR1 is WSHSY and CDR2 is SAAADI. Deletions cut 3 bases from V and 2 bases from J, with 15 bases between. The CDR3 totals 16 residues. The CDR3: CASSERAGWYTDTQYF. As DNA, the CDR3 is TGCGCCAGCAGTGAAAGGGCGGGTTGGTACACAGATACGCAGTATTTT.

This chain uses TRBV5-6 with TRBJ1-2; the D gene is possibly TRBD1 (5 bases). CDR3 length: 14 residues. V lost 3 bases and J 8 bases, leaving 17 bases between the germline ends. Germline CDR1 and CDR2: SGHDT and YYEEEE. CDR3 sequence reads: CASSSFDRTRGYTF. The CDR3 region has the DNA TGTGCCAGCAGCTCTTTCGACCGGACACGGGGCTACACCTTC. Variable domain in full (rest from reference TRBV5-6 and TRBJ1-2): DAGVTQSPTHLIKTRGQQVTLRCSPKSGHDTVSWYQQALGQGPQFIFQYYEEEERQRGNFPDRFSGHQFPNYSSELNVNALLLGDSALYLCASSSFDRTRGYTFGSGTRLTVV.

This clone was seen just once. The gene calls are TRBV7-9 and TRBJ1-2; a possible D gene is TRBD1 (6 bases). The germline V gene has CDR1 SEHNR and CDR2 FQNEAQ (reference sequence). V lost 0 bases, J lost 5 bases, and 7 bases lay in between. This CDR3 has 13 amino acids. The chain's CDR3 is CASSLAGQYGYTF. Written as DNA, the CDR3 is TGTGCCAGCAGCTTAGCAGGACAGTATGGCTACACCTTC.